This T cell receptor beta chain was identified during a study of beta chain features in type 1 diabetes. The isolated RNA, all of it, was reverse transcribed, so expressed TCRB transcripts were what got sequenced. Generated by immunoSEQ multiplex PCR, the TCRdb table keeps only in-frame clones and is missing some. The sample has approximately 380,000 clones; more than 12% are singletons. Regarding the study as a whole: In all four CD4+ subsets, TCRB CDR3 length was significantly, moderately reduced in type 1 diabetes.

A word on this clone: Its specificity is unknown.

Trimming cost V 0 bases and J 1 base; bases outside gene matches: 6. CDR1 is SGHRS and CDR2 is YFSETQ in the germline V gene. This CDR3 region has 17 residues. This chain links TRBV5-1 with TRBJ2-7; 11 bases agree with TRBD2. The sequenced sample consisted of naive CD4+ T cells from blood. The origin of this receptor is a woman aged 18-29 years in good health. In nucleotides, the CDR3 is TGCGCCAGCAGCTTGGTTCCGGGACTAGCGGAGTCCTACGAGCAGTACTTC. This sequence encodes CASSLVPGLAESYEQYF.